Following are 15 T cell receptor beta chains from one sample sequenced in a study of T-cell reconstitution after alpha-beta-depleted transplantation in children. Unique molecular identifiers were built into the TCRbeta library. MiXCR, applied by TCRdb to the PCR reads, yields one record per CDR3 protein. This sample has some 490,000 distinct CDR3 sequences, with about an eighth found just once. The specimen comprised PBMCs from the stem cell graft donor, sampled from the stem cell graft. The receptor set was obtained from a human donor who donated a stem cell graft to a child with combined immunodeficiency.

The CDR3 protein is CASRHTWDGENEQFF. Written as DNA, the CDR3 is TGTGCCAGCAGGCATACATGGGACGGGGAGAATGAGCAGTTCTTC. This rearrangement joins TRBV6-1 to TRBJ2-1, with D possibly being TRBD1 or TRBD2 (5 bases each). CDR3 size: 15 residues. Germline V gene sequence: CDR1 MNHNS, CDR2 SASEGT. Trimming pared 6 bases from V and 7 bases from J, leaving 19 bases between.

This clonotype occurred a few times. V is TRBV7-9 and J is TRBJ2-5; 9 nucleotides line up with TRBD2. The CDR3 consists of 14 residues. V was pared by 5 bases and J by 5 bases, with 6 bases of the junction left unmatched. CDR1 is SEHNR, CDR2 FQNEAQ, per germline (reference sequence). CDR3 in amino acids: CASSPTSGLETQYF. CDR3 DNA sequence: TGTGCCAGCAGCCCCACTAGCGGGCTGGAGACCCAGTACTTC. Filled out from reference TRBV7-9 and TRBJ2-5, the complete variable domain reads DTGVSQNPRHKITKRGQNVTFRCDPISEHNRLYWYRQTLGQGPEFLTYFQNEAQLEKSRLLSDRFSAERPKGSFSTLEIQRTEQGDSAMYLCASSPTSGLETQYFGPGTRLLVL.

This clonotype came up a few times. This chain links TRBV10-3 with TRBJ2-1; D ambiguous. This CDR3 spans 15 amino acids. V was clipped by 3 bases and J by 0 bases, with 9 bases between them. Germline V gene sequence: CDR1 ENHRY, CDR2 SYGVKD. The chain's CDR3 is CAISEERGSYNEQFF. CDR3 nucleotide sequence: TGTGCCATCAGTGAAGAACGAGGCTCCTACAATGAGCAGTTCTTC.

The chain combines TRBV5-1 with TRBJ2-4; D unresolved. The V gene lost 2 bases and the J gene lost 8 bases, with 8 bases spanning the gap. CDR1 is SGHRS and CDR2 is YFSETQ in the germline V gene. The CDR3 extends over 12 amino acids. CDR3 in DNA: TGCGCCAGCAGCTTTAACTTAGACATTCAGTACTTC. This translates into CASSFNLDIQYF. Full variable domain (missing parts from reference TRBV5-1 and TRBJ2-4): KAGVTQTPRYLIKTRGQQVTLSCSPISGHRSVSWYQQTPGQGLQFLFEYFSETQRNKGNFPGRFSGRQFSNSRSEMNVSTLELGDSALYLCASSFNLDIQYFGAGTRLSVL.

The chain couples TRBV19 to TRBJ2-5, with TRBD1 as a possible D gene (5 bases). Germline lookup yields CDR1 LNHDA and CDR2 SQIVND (reference sequence). CDR3 length: 15 residues. Trimming took off 1 base at V and 3 bases at J, with 12 bases between the two ends. This chain's CDR3 is CASSIAAGHKETQYF. DNA for the CDR3: TGTGCCAGTAGTATAGCCGCTGGACATAAAGAGACCCAGTACTTC.

This clonotype has a handful of counts. The rearrangement joins TRBV29-1 to TRBJ2-1; 8 nucleotides align to TRBD2. After removal of 1 base from V and 8 bases from J, the junction contained 22 bases not matched to a gene. In germline, CDR1 is SQVTM, CDR2 ANQGSEA. This CDR3 has 19 amino acids. The CDR3 sequence is CSVEGLSSGTITSTDEQFF. CDR3 nucleotide sequence: TGCAGCGTTGAAGGGTTAAGTAGCGGGACCATCACCTCTACGGATGAGCAGTTCTTC.

This clonotype was seen a few times. V gene TRBV5-1 combines with J gene TRBJ1-4; weak D call: TRBD1 (5 bases). Germline CDR1 and CDR2: SGHRS and YFSETQ. V lost 3 bases to trimming and J lost 6 bases, with 12 bases between them. The CDR3 contains 14 residues. The CDR3 loop is CASSYLGGDEKLFF. In DNA, the CDR3 is TGCGCCAGCAGCTACCTTGGGGGGGATGAAAAACTGTTTTTT.

The CDR3 nucleotides are TGTGCCAGCAGCTTAGAGGGCGGGGGAAGGAATACGCAGTATTTT. It codes for CASSLEGGGRNTQYF. The V and J genes are TRBV7-9 and TRBJ2-3; 7 bases are a match to TRBD2. CDR3 length: 15 residues. Trimming took 1 base from V and 7 from J; bases not matched to a gene: 8. Germline CDR1 is SEHNR and CDR2 is FQNEAQ (reference sequence).

This chain joins TRBV12-3 or TRBV12-4 and TRBJ2-3; D ambiguous. CDR3 length equals 15 residues. V was cut by 9 bases and J by 4 bases, with 20 bases left in between. The DNA for the CDR3 is TGTGCCAGTAACTCCCCCTTGGGCCGGGCAGATACGCAGTATTTT. Translation: CASNSPLGRADTQYF.

The J gene is TRBJ1-5, the V gene TRBV7-6, with 7 bases fitting TRBD1. Trimming took 4 bases from V and 1 from J; bases not matched to a gene: 7. The germline CDR1 and CDR2 sequences are SGHVS and FNYEAQ. The CDR3 loop spans 16 amino acids. CDR3 sequence: CASSCRGQQSNQPQHF. CDR3 nucleotides: TGTGCCAGCAGCTGTAGGGGGCAGCAAAGCAATCAGCCCCAGCATTTT.

This clonotype was detected a few times. The V and J genes are TRBV20-1 and TRBJ2-1, with 7 bases fitting TRBD2. V shed 3 bases, J shed 6 bases, and the junction held 11 bases outside the gene matches. The CDR3 is made up of 15 amino acids. CDR1 is DFQATT, CDR2 SNEGSKA, per germline (reference sequence). The CDR3 coding sequence is TGCAGTGCTAGGGCCGGGACTAAGGGGCTCAATGAGCAGTTCTTC. It codes for CSARAGTKGLNEQFF.

This clonotype was detected once. This CDR3 is CASSLGGQWRNGYTF. As DNA, the CDR3 is TGTGCCAGCAGTTTAGGAGGGCAGTGGCGAAATGGCTACACCTTC. The J gene is TRBJ1-2, the V gene TRBV12-3 or TRBV12-4; D not resolved. The CDR3 has 15 amino acids. V was clipped by 1 base and J by 6 bases, with 15 bases between them.

This clonotype was seen more than once but under ten times. This rearrangement joins TRBV12-3 or TRBV12-4 to TRBJ2-3; D uncertain. This CDR3 region has 15 residues. V was cut by 1 base and J by 3 bases, with 11 bases left in between. In nucleotides, the CDR3 is TGTGCCAGCAGTTTAGAGCGAATTGGTACAGATACGCAGTATTTT. This gives the protein CASSLERIGTDTQYF.

This clonotype was recorded at least ten times. The chain employs TRBV10-3 and TRBJ1-2; TRBD1 matches 7 bases. There are 14 residues in the CDR3. CDR1 and CDR2 (germline): ENHRY, SYGVKD. The ends lost 5 bases at V and 3 bases at J; junction bases unmatched: 6. The DNA for the CDR3 is TGTGCCATCAGTAACCGGGACAGCGACTATGGCTACACCTTC. Its protein product is CAISNRDSDYGYTF.

This clonotype appeared a few times. The chain couples TRBV2 to TRBJ2-3, with 12 bases lining up with TRBD2. The germline CDR1 and CDR2 sequences are SNHLY and FYNNEI. The V and J ends lost 2 bases and 1 base, in that order; junction bases with no gene match: 4. This CDR3 spans 17 amino acids. The CDR3 region is CASSEPGLAGRTDTQYF. The CDR3 DNA sequence: TGTGCCAGCAGTGAACCCGGACTAGCGGGACGCACAGATACGCAGTATTTT.